This TCR beta chain was retrieved from a study of blood T cell repertoires in COVID-19. Across the study: Collection of acute and convalescent COVID-19 samples took place in the United States, Italy and Spain.

CDR3 length: 14 residues. CDR1 and CDR2 (germline): SGHTA, FQGTGA. V dropped 5 bases and J dropped 3; count of bases not matched to a gene: 4. Authors' methods: Amplification from reference gene primers served as the basis for estimated nucleated cell counts. Method: immunoSEQ multiplex PCR; TCRdb's copy keeps in-frame clones and lacks some. Clonal size and the V and J genes are those of that table, whereas D and trimming came from the DNA. The sample shows approximately 250,000 clones, just under 85% of them seen only once. The sequenced sample was peripheral blood. The receptor's source is a man aged 50 to 60 with acute or convalescent COVID-19. The rearrangement links TRBV7-3 to TRBJ1-1; the match to TRBD1 covers 9 bases. This CDR3 is CASSKQGADTEAFF. DNA of the CDR3: TGTGCCAGCAGCAAACAGGGGGCGGACACTGAAGCTTTCTTT. The whole variable domain, filled in from reference TRBV7-3 and TRBJ1-1, reads GAGVSQTPSNKVTEKGKYVELRCDPISGHTALYWYRQSLGQGPEFLIYFQGTGAADDSGLPNDRFFAVRPEGSVSTLKIQRTERGDSAVYLCASSKQGADTEAFFGQGTRLTVV.